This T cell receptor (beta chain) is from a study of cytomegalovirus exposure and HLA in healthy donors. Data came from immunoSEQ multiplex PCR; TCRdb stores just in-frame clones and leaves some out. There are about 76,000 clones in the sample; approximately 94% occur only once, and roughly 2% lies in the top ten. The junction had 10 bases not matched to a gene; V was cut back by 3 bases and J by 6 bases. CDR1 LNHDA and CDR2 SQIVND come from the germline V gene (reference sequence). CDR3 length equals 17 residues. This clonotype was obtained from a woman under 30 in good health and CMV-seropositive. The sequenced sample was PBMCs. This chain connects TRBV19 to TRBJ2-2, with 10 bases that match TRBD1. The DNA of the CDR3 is TGTGCCAGTAGTATGAACCGGGACAGGGGATTCCCCGGGGAGCTGTTTTTT. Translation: CASSMNRDRGFPGELFF. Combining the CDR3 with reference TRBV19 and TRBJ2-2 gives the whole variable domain DGGITQSPKYLFRKEGQNVTLSCEQNLNHDAMYWYRQDPGQGLRLIYYSQIVNDFQKGDIAEGYSVSREKKESFPLTVTSAQKNPTAFYLCASSMNRDRGFPGELFFGEGSRLTVL.